The 10 T cell receptor beta chains given below trace back to one sample, sequenced in a study of T cell responses to AZD1222 COVID-19 vaccine (dated by TCRdb to about 2021). Library preparation employed the immunoSEQ multiplex PCR assay. Here the immuneACCESS table is served through TCRdb, limited to in-frame sequences with V and J called. Missing clones are a known gap in these copies; in checked studies unresolved V genes cover under half, and the rest lacks a known reason. A total of about 92,000 clones appear in this sample, roughly 88% of them only once. The top ten constitute 22% of the sample. Interpreted using the paper, the time point label stands for: baseline before first vaccination. The specimen was peripheral blood, collected on day 0 of AZD1222 vaccination. These receptor sequences come from an adult in good health.

The chain couples TRBV10-3 to TRBJ2-2; the D gene is possibly TRBD2 (7 bases). Trimming removed 2 bases from V and 3 bases from J, with 13 bases in between. The CDR3 extends over 16 amino acids. Germline values: CDR1 ENHRY, CDR2 SYGVKD. The DNA of the CDR3 is TGTGCCATCAGTGAGAGGGGGGGCGCGGACACCGGGGAGCTGTTTTTT. Protein product: CAISERGGADTGELFF.

This rearrangement joins TRBV6-5 to TRBJ1-5; D not resolved. The CDR3 is 13 amino acids. V was pared by 4 bases and J by 8 bases, with 12 bases between. Germline loops: CDR1 MNHEY, CDR2 SVGAGI. The CDR3 loop reads CASSLVPSKPQHF. The CDR3, as DNA: TGTGCCAGCAGTTTGGTCCCCTCAAAGCCCCAGCATTTT.

In DNA, the CDR3 is TGTGCCAGCAGCCAAGGACGGTCCCAAGTGAAGGCCCTCCACTTT. Encoded protein: CASSQGRSQVKALHF. The rearrangement joins TRBV4-2 to TRBJ1-6, with D unresolved. This CDR3 has 15 amino acids. Trimming removed 1 base from V and 14 bases from J, with 18 bases in between. The germline V gene encodes CDR1 LGHNA and CDR2 YNFKEQ.

The rearrangement joins TRBV7-9 to TRBJ1-4; D gene uncertain. Trimming pared 6 bases from V and 7 bases from J, leaving 6 bases between. CDR1 is SEHNR, CDR2 FQNEAQ, per germline (reference sequence). The CDR3 totals 11 residues. The CDR3 DNA follows: TGTGCCAGCAGGCAGAGTGAAAAACTGTTTTTT. Its translation: CASRQSEKLFF.

This rearrangement joins TRBV6-2 or TRBV6-3 to TRBJ1-5; D is unclear. This CDR3 is built from 12 residues. The V end lost 4 bases, the J end lost 4 bases, and 5 bases lay between the germline ends. The germline V gene encodes CDR1 MNHEY and CDR2 SVGEGT. This CDR3 is CASSSGNQPQHF. The CDR3 DNA is TGTGCCAGCAGTTCGGGGAATCAGCCCCAGCATTTT.

The rearrangement uses TRBV6-5 and TRBJ2-2; TRBD2 agrees at 11 bases. J was trimmed by 4 bases and V by 7 bases; bases with no gene match: 5. Germline values: CDR1 MNHEY, CDR2 SVGAGI. This CDR3 has 15 amino acids. As DNA, the CDR3 is TGTGCCAGCAAAATACTAGCGGGGGTCACCGGGGAGCTGTTTTTT. As protein: CASKILAGVTGELFF.

The chain employs TRBV19 and TRBJ2-1; D may correspond to TRBD1 or TRBD2 (5 bases each). The CDR3 totals 14 residues. The V end lost 4 bases, the J end lost 5 bases, and 12 bases lay between the germline ends. In germline, CDR1 is LNHDA, CDR2 SQIVND (reference sequence). As DNA, the CDR3 is TGTGCCAGTAGTACTTGGGGGTTCCACAATGAGCAGTTCTTC. Its translation is CASSTWGFHNEQFF.

The J gene is TRBJ2-3, the V gene TRBV9; weak D call: TRBD2 (7 bases). The CDR3 extends over 17 amino acids. Germline V CDR1 and CDR2: SGDLS, YYNGEE. The V gene lost 0 bases and the J gene lost 0 bases, with 14 bases spanning the gap. CDR3 in amino acids: CASSVAPAGASTDTQYF. CDR3 coding DNA: TGTGCCAGCAGCGTAGCCCCTGCGGGGGCTAGCACAGATACGCAGTATTTT.

This clone was counted a few times. The rearrangement uses TRBV7-8 and TRBJ1-5; 8 bases are shared with TRBD1. The CDR3 covers 17 residues. Trimming at V came to 5 bases and at J to 0 bases, leaving 9 bases not matched to a gene. Germline assignment: CDR1 SGHVS and CDR2 FQNEAQ. The CDR3 region has the DNA TGTGCCAGCAGCAGCCGCGGGACAGGAGCTAGCAATCAGCCCCAGCATTTT. Amino acids: CASSSRGTGASNQPQHF. Complete variable domain (other parts from reference TRBV7-8 and TRBJ1-5): GAGVSQSPRYKVAKRGQDVALRCDPISGHVSLFWYQQALGQGPEFLTYFQNEAQLDKSGLPSDRFFAERPEGSVSTLKIQRTQQEDSAVYLCASSSRGTGASNQPQHFGDGTRLSIL.

CDR3 amino acids: CASSGRLADTQYF. The CDR3 coding sequence is TGCGCCAGCAGCGGTAGACTAGCAGATACGCAGTATTTT. This chain links TRBV4-1 with TRBJ2-3; perhaps TRBD2 as D (6 bases). Germline CDR1 reads MGHRA; CDR2 reads YSYEKL. The CDR3 has 13 amino acids. V lost 5 bases and J lost 4, with 10 bases in between.